Below, 5 T cell receptor beta chains from the same sample are listed, as sequenced in a study of OX40 agonist ivuxolimab in advanced cancers. Here immunoSEQ multiplex PCR was the method, and the copy in TCRdb shows in-frame clones only, minus some. This table holds 15,000 to 20,000 clones, 67% found once. The sample here was CD4+ or CD8+ T cells sorted from blood, taken in a trial of the OX40 agonist ivuxolimab. All receptors come from an adult with an advanced solid tumor such as melanoma, head and neck, liver or kidney cancer.

This clone was observed a few times. V gene TRBV27 combines with J gene TRBJ2-3; D is unresolved. Germline-derived CDR1 and CDR2 are MNHEY and SMNVEV (reference sequence). The CDR3 length is 12 residues. V lost 4 bases and J 6 bases, leaving 8 bases between the germline ends. CDR3 nucleotide sequence: TGTGCCAGCAGTTCACCGCTGGATACGCAGTATTTT. This translates into CASSSPLDTQYF.

The J gene is TRBJ1-2, the V gene TRBV11-2, with unresolved D. CDR3 length: 13 residues. V lost 5 bases and J 4 bases, leaving 11 bases between the germline ends. CDR1 and CDR2 from the germline V gene are SGHAT and FQNNGV. The CDR3 sequence: CASSPDIGYGYTF. The CDR3 DNA sequence: TGTGCCAGCAGCCCTGACATAGGCTATGGCTACACCTTC. The full variable domain, its missing parts supplied by reference TRBV11-2 and TRBJ1-2, is EAGVAQSPRYKIIEKRQSVAFWCNPISGHATLYWYQQILGQGPKLLIQFQNNGVVDDSQLPKDRFSAERLKGVDSTLKIQPAKLEDSAVYLCASSPDIGYGYTFGSGTRLTVV.

This clone rates as medium-sized. The J gene is TRBJ2-1, the V gene TRBV5-1; 10 bases align to TRBD1. Germline loops: CDR1 SGHRS, CDR2 YFSETQ. The CDR3 is made up of 13 amino acids. J lost 7 bases, V lost 4 bases, and 2 bases had no gene match. The DNA of the CDR3 is TGCGCCAGCAGCGTGGACAGGGGGAATGAGCAGTTCTTC. This translates into CASSVDRGNEQFF.

V usage is TRBV27 and J usage is TRBJ2-7; D may be TRBD1 (5 bases). The CDR3 has 14 residues. Germline CDR1 and CDR2: MNHEY and SMNVEV (reference sequence). The V and J ends lost 3 bases and 1 base respectively, with 10 bases between them. CDR3 sequence (DNA): TGTGCCAGCAGTTTTGCCAGGGCATCCTACGAGCAGTACTTC. Its protein product is CASSFARASYEQYF.

The chain combines TRBV10-3 with TRBJ2-1, with D possibly TRBD2 on 5 matching bases. CDR1 is ENHRY, CDR2 SYGVKD, per germline. The length of the CDR3 is 17 residues. The ends were cut back, 10 bases at V and 6 bases at J, with 28 bases in the middle. CDR3 sequence (DNA): TGTGCCACTACCGACCCATTGATCCAGGAGGCGGGCAATGAGCAGTTCTTC. Residues: CATTDPLIQEAGNEQFF.